This entry features one T cell receptor (beta chain) sequence. Its antigen is as yet unknown. This entry comes from a study of Ad26.COV2.S vaccination and SARS-CoV-2 variants. Turning to the study itself: By the intramuscular route, Ad26.COV2.S was given once, or twice 56 days apart. Notes on the study in general: Comparable non-spike TCR breadth was observed in vaccine and placebo recipients.

Per the germline V gene, CDR1 is WSHSY and CDR2 is SAAADI. The CDR3 extends over 13 amino acids. With 9 bases removed from V and 6 bases from J, the gap between germline ends came to 18 bases. The treatment denotes: over 15 received Ad26.COV2.S at low or high dose, single or two shots; roughly 5 received placebo; per-sample allocation not given. Samples analyzed were those drawn on day 63 after the first vaccine or placebo injection. At a Boston site, the person donating was an adult of 18-55 years. Assay: immunoSEQ multiplex PCR; the TCRdb copy retains only in-frame clones and omits some. Of some 350,000 clones listed, approximately 81% are singletons.

The source of this sequence is a person aged 18-65 years who received the Ad26.COV2.S COVID-19 vaccine or a placebo. This chain joins TRBV10-2 and TRBJ2-7; D possibly uses TRBD1 or TRBD2 (5 bases each). The starting material was peripheral blood, obtained in a trial of Ad26.COV2.S vaccine versus placebo. For the CDR3, the DNA is TGCGCCAGGGGGGAGAGGGGAGACGGCGAGCAGTACTTC. It yields the protein CARGERGDGEQYF.